The next 32 T cell receptor beta chains were all read from a single sample in a study of T cell responses to AZD1222 COVID-19 vaccine. Sequenced by immunoSEQ multiplex PCR; TCRdb stores in-frame clones only, minus some. Among approximately 150,000 clones listed, around nine tenths were seen once. The sequencing here drew on peripheral blood, taken on day 0 of AZD1222 vaccination. The source is an adult in good health.

CDR3 region: CASSPDPRGAGSSYNSPLHF. The CDR3 region has the DNA TGTGCCAGCAGTCCAGACCCAAGGGGGGCCGGTAGCTCCTATAATTCACCCCTCCACTTT. The genes are TRBV6-6 and TRBJ1-6; the D gene is possibly TRBD1 (6 bases). Germline-derived CDR1 and CDR2 are MNHNY and SVGAGI (reference sequence). Trimming pared 5 bases from V and 0 bases from J, leaving 23 bases between. The CDR3 has 20 amino acids.

This chain links TRBV4-3 with TRBJ1-2; 7 nucleotides match TRBD1. The V gene's germline CDR1 is LGHNA and CDR2 YSLEER. Trimming removed 1 base from V and 4 bases from J; junction bases left unmatched: 6. This CDR3 has 15 residues. In nucleotides, the CDR3 is TGCGCCAGCAGCCAAGTTTTCAGGGACAGCTATGGCTACACCTTC. It is translated as CASSQVFRDSYGYTF.

The rearrangement links TRBV4-3 to TRBJ2-5, with D maybe TRBD2 (5 bases). This CDR3 spans 15 amino acids. Germline CDR1 LGHNA, CDR2 YSLEER. V lost 1 base and J lost 5, with 14 bases in between. As DNA, the CDR3 is TGCGCCAGCAGCCAAGGTCCACAGCGAGGGGAGACCCAGTACTTC. It codes for CASSQGPQRGETQYF.

V and J are TRBV10-3 and TRBJ2-3; 9 nucleotides match TRBD1. Looked up from germline, CDR1 is ENHRY and CDR2 is SYGVKD. The CDR3 contains 17 residues. J was trimmed by 0 bases and V by 3 bases; bases with no gene match: 7. The CDR3 coding sequence is TGTGCCATCAGTGAAACATCAGGACAGGGGAGCACAGATACGCAGTATTTT. This sequence encodes CAISETSGQGSTDTQYF.

The gene calls are TRBV10-1 and TRBJ2-3; no firm D call. Germline V gives CDR1 WNHNN, CDR2 SYGVQD (reference sequence). The CDR3 contains 13 residues. V lost 5 bases, J lost 4 bases, and 10 bases lay in between. For the CDR3, the DNA is TGCGCCAGCAGTACCCCGGCCTCAGATACGCAGTATTTT. The encoded protein is CASSTPASDTQYF.

This chain links TRBV7-9 with TRBJ2-7, with 9 bases fitting TRBD1. J lost 5 bases, V lost 3 bases, and 14 bases had no gene match. Germline V gene data show CDR1 as SEHNR and CDR2 as FQNEAQ (reference sequence). The CDR3 extends over 17 amino acids. CDR3 region: CASSFSGQGASNDEQYF. The CDR3 DNA is TGTGCCAGCAGCTTCTCGGGACAGGGAGCATCAAATGACGAGCAGTACTTC.

About this clone itself: An end of the junction differs from the germline gene, which may be a read error. This same CDR3 is encoded by further DNA sequences in the sample. V and J are TRBV5-1 and TRBJ1-1; D gene uncertain. The germline CDR1 and CDR2 sequences are SGHRS and YFSETQ. The CDR3 is made up of 14 amino acids. CDR3 in DNA: TGCGCCAGCAGTTTGGGGTTGGGGAACACTGAAGCTTTCTTT. Protein sequence: CASSLGLGNTEAFF. Supplemented by reference TRBV5-1 and TRBJ1-1, the full variable domain reads KAGVTQTPRYLIKTRGQQVTLSCSPISGHRSVSWYQQTPGQGLQFLFEYFSETQRNKGNFPGRFSGRQFSNSRSEMNVSTLELGDSALYLCASSLGLGNTEAFFGQGTRLTVV.

A word on this clone: One end of the junction is discordant with germline, which a read error may explain. V usage is TRBV10-3 and J usage is TRBJ1-2, with D tentatively TRBD1 (5 bases). Germline lookup yields CDR1 ENHRY and CDR2 SYGVKD. CDR3 length: 13 amino acids. CDR3 sequence reads: CAIGSRGNSGYTF. The CDR3 region has the DNA TGTGCCATCGGTTCGAGGGGTAACTCTGGCTACACCTTC.

The J gene is TRBJ2-1, the V gene TRBV28; 8 bases line up with TRBD2. J lost 5 bases, V lost 1 base, and 7 bases had no gene match. This CDR3 is built from 16 residues. Germline V gives CDR1 MDHEN, CDR2 SYDVKM. This CDR3 is CASSLFWGLVNNEQFF. The CDR3 DNA reads as TGTGCCAGCAGTTTATTCTGGGGACTAGTTAACAATGAGCAGTTCTTC.

This clone has only a few counts. CDR3 coding DNA: TGTGCCAGCAGTGGATCGGGGGGCGCTCCCTTTGGGCAGTACTTC. This codes for CASSGSGGAPFGQYF. This rearrangement joins TRBV2 to TRBJ2-7; perhaps TRBD2 as D (7 bases). Germline V gives CDR1 SNHLY, CDR2 FYNNEI. This CDR3 spans 15 amino acids. V was trimmed by 4 bases and J by 9 bases, leaving 22 bases between them.

The chain is built from TRBV19 and TRBJ1-2; D ambiguous. The CDR3 length is 14 residues. Germline CDR1 is LNHDA and CDR2 is SQIVND (reference sequence). Trimming cost V 3 bases and J 8 bases, with 16 bases left between them. CDR3 sequence: CASSMGGPPKGYTF. CDR3 bases: TGTGCCAGTAGTATGGGTGGGCCTCCCAAGGGCTACACCTTC.

This clone was seen once. The chain joins TRBV6-2 or TRBV6-3 to TRBJ1-2; no clear D gene. Germline V gene lookup returns CDR1 MNHEY and CDR2 SVGEGT. The CDR3 length is 15 residues. V was clipped by 2 bases and J by 4 bases, with 14 bases between them. CDR3 in amino acids: CASSYPEGGVYGYTF. The CDR3 DNA reads TGTGCCAGCAGTTACCCCGAAGGTGGGGTCTATGGCTACACCTTC.

The CDR3 sequence is CASSPRAETQYF. CDR3 sequence (DNA): TGTGCCAGCAGCCCCCGCGCCGAGACCCAGTACTTC. The chain has TRBV7-9 and TRBJ2-5; D not certain. The CDR3 totals 12 residues. V gave up 5 bases and J gave up 5 bases, with 9 bases separating them. The germline V gene has CDR1 SEHNR and CDR2 FQNEAQ (reference sequence).

V is TRBV2 and J is TRBJ1-2; D is ambiguous. This CDR3 has 14 residues. Per the germline V gene, CDR1 is SNHLY and CDR2 is FYNNEI. V shed 8 bases and J shed 3 bases, with 16 bases lying between them. The CDR3 DNA follows: TGTGCCAGCTTTAGGGTCTCGGCCTACTATGGCTACACCTTC. As protein: CASFRVSAYYGYTF.

The CDR3 DNA reads TGTGCCAGCAGCCCCGGGACAGGGGGCTACAATGAGCAGTTCTTC. It encodes CASSPGTGGYNEQFF. The chain employs TRBV9 and TRBJ2-1, with 11 bases that match TRBD1. The germline gives CDR1 SGDLS, CDR2 YYNGEE. CDR3 length: 15 residues. V dropped 4 bases and J dropped 3; count of bases not matched to a gene: 3.

V and J are TRBV4-1 and TRBJ2-7; D not certain. V lost 5 bases and J 0 bases, leaving 8 bases between the germline ends. This CDR3 has 13 amino acids. Germline V gene lookup returns CDR1 MGHRA and CDR2 YSYEKL. The CDR3 DNA reads TGCGCCAGCAGCGCCGGTGGCTCCTACGAGCAGTACTTC. Its translation: CASSAGGSYEQYF.

The chain carries TRBV28 and TRBJ1-5; D is uncertain. V gave up 2 bases and J gave up 7 bases, with 6 bases separating them. Germline CDR1 and CDR2: MDHEN and SYDVKM. CDR3 size: 12 residues. The CDR3 reads CASSLSEQPQHF. DNA for the CDR3: TGTGCCAGCAGTTTAAGTGAGCAGCCCCAGCATTTT.

The chain links TRBV11-2 to TRBJ2-5; 9 positions agree with TRBD1. This CDR3 has 17 amino acids. Germline assignment: CDR1 SGHAT and CDR2 FQNNGV. Trimming removed 1 base from V and 5 bases from J; junction bases left unmatched: 11. The CDR3 bases are TGTGCCAGCAGCTTAGCCCGGGACAGGGTGTCGGGGGAGACCCAGTACTTC. This sequence encodes CASSLARDRVSGETQYF.

The chain links TRBV7-2 to TRBJ1-4, with a tentative D call TRBD1 (6 bases). Per the germline V gene, CDR1 is SGHTA and CDR2 is FQGNSA. Trimming pared 5 bases from V and 4 bases from J, leaving 11 bases between. The CDR3 runs 14 residues. The CDR3 DNA reads TGTGCCAGCAGCCCCCACAGGGATAATGAAAAACTGTTTTTT. Its translation: CASSPHRDNEKLFF. Looking up the rest from reference TRBV7-2 and TRBJ1-4 gives the full variable domain: GAGVSQSPSNKVTEKGKDVELRCDPISGHTALYWYRQSLGQGLEFLIYFQGNSAPDKSGLPSDRFSAERTGGSVSTLTIQRTQQEDSAVYLCASSPHRDNEKLFFGSGTQLSVL.

The chain combines TRBV5-1 with TRBJ2-3; no clear D. CDR1 SGHRS and CDR2 YFSETQ come from the germline V gene. Trimming left V 0 bases short and J 1 base short, with 3 bases between. The length of the CDR3 is 13 residues. CDR3 residues: CASSLGGTDTQYF. DNA for the CDR3: TGCGCCAGCAGCTTGGGGGGCACAGATACGCAGTATTTT.

The chain employs TRBV28 and TRBJ1-1; TRBD1 agrees at 8 bases. Germline V gene lookup returns CDR1 MDHEN and CDR2 SYDVKM. The CDR3 spans 14 residues. J lost 0 bases, V lost 4 bases, and 1 base had no gene match. CDR3 nucleotides: TGTGCCAGCAGTTCAGGGGGCCTGAACACTGAAGCTTTCTTT. Its translation is CASSSGGLNTEAFF.

The chain links TRBV5-8 to TRBJ2-3, with 7 bases matching TRBD1. Germline V gene data show CDR1 as SGHTS and CDR2 as YDEGEE. The CDR3 totals 15 residues. V gave up 2 bases and J gave up 2 bases; unmatched junction bases: 5. CDR3: CASSFPTGDTDTQYF. As DNA, the CDR3 is TGTGCCAGCAGCTTCCCAACAGGGGACACAGATACGCAGTATTTT.

J is TRBJ1-6 and V is TRBV5-1; D not certain. The V end was cut by 1 base, the J end by 5 bases, with 10 bases between. Per germline, CDR1 SGHRS and CDR2 YFSETQ. CDR3 size: 15 residues. The CDR3 loop is CASSLMGADNSPLHF. The CDR3 DNA is TGCGCCAGCAGCTTGATGGGCGCCGATAATTCACCCCTCCACTTT.

The chain joins TRBV6-5 to TRBJ2-7, with D perhaps being TRBD1 or TRBD2 (5 bases each). Trimming cost V 2 bases and J 1 base, with 12 bases left between them. CDR1 is MNHEY, CDR2 SVGAGI, per germline. The CDR3 spans 15 residues. CDR3 amino acids: CASSYGETASYEQYF. For the CDR3, the DNA is TGTGCCAGCAGTTACGGGGAGACAGCTTCCTACGAGCAGTACTTC.

This chain uses TRBV28 with TRBJ1-1; 9 nucleotides line up with TRBD1. Germline assignment: CDR1 MDHEN and CDR2 SYDVKM. The CDR3 extends over 16 amino acids. Losses at the gene ends were 5 bases for V and 5 bases for J; bases not matched to a gene: 12. CDR3 nucleotides: TGTGCCAGCAGTCCCCGGTACAGGGGGCGCGGAACTGAAGCTTTCTTT. This codes for CASSPRYRGRGTEAFF.

The genes are TRBV6-5 and TRBJ1-2, with D perhaps TRBD1 (6 bases). CDR1 and CDR2 from the germline V gene are MNHEY and SVGAGI. The CDR3 runs to 15 residues. V was trimmed by 5 bases and J by 2 bases, leaving 15 bases between them. The CDR3 loop is CASSTWDTQNYGYTF. The DNA for the CDR3 is TGTGCCAGCAGTACCTGGGACACGCAAAACTATGGCTACACCTTC.

The V and J genes are TRBV29-1 and TRBJ2-2, with a tentative D call TRBD2 (5 bases). This CDR3 has 14 amino acids. Trimming removed 2 bases at V and 8 bases at J, with 15 bases between. Germline V gene sequence: CDR1 SQVTM, CDR2 ANQGSEA. This CDR3 reads CSVEQRGGGGELFF. CDR3 nucleotide sequence: TGCAGCGTTGAACAACGTGGCGGCGGGGGGGAGCTGTTTTTT.

The chain joins TRBV5-7 to TRBJ1-5; 7 nucleotides agree with TRBD1. TRBV5-7 carries the ORF label, with uncertain function. V shed 6 bases and J 7 bases; nucleotides not matched to a gene: 13. This CDR3 is built from 15 residues. CDR3 residues: CASTRGQYPPQPQHF. CDR3 in DNA: TGTGCCAGCACCCGGGGACAGTATCCTCCCCAGCCCCAGCATTTT.

The chain has TRBV2 and TRBJ1-6, with D hard to call. CDR3 length: 15 residues. Germline V lookup: CDR1 SNHLY, CDR2 FYNNEI. The ends were cut back, 4 bases at V and 6 bases at J, with 13 bases in the middle. CDR3 sequence: CASSGRHQLNSPLHF. CDR3 bases: TGTGCCAGCAGTGGCCGACACCAACTTAATTCACCCCTCCACTTT. Together with reference TRBV2 and TRBJ1-6, the CDR3 gives the full variable domain: EPEVTQTPSHQVTQMGQEVILRCVPISNHLYFYWYRQILGQKVEFLVSFYNNEISEKSEIFDDQFSVERPDGSNFTLKIRSTKLEDSAMYFCASSGRHQLNSPLHFGNGTRLTVT.

This chain joins TRBV9 and TRBJ2-1; 9 nucleotides match TRBD2. Germline assignment: CDR1 SGDLS and CDR2 YYNGEE. The CDR3 sequence is 16 residues long. V was clipped by 1 base and J by 8 bases; unmatched bases: 10. The CDR3 nucleotides are TGTGCCAGCAGCGTATCCCGGGCGGGAGGGCCGCATGAGCAGTTCTTC. Its translation is CASSVSRAGGPHEQFF.

The chain recombines TRBV7-9 with TRBJ2-1, with D perhaps TRBD2 (5 bases). This CDR3 has 14 residues. V lost 2 bases and J lost 7, with 12 bases in between. The germline V gene has CDR1 SEHNR and CDR2 FQNEAQ (reference sequence). As DNA, the CDR3 is TGTGCCAGCAGCTTAACGGCTAGCCTAAATGAGCAGTTCTTC. It is translated as CASSLTASLNEQFF.

This clone was observed a few times. The chain joins TRBV5-6 to TRBJ1-5, with a tentative D call TRBD1 (5 bases). The CDR3 totals 16 residues. Germline lookup yields CDR1 SGHDT and CDR2 YYEEEE. Trimming removed 1 base at V and 1 base at J, with 12 bases between. CDR3: CASSLFVGTSNQPQHF. The CDR3 DNA reads TGTGCCAGCAGCTTGTTTGTGGGGACGAGCAATCAGCCCCAGCATTTT.